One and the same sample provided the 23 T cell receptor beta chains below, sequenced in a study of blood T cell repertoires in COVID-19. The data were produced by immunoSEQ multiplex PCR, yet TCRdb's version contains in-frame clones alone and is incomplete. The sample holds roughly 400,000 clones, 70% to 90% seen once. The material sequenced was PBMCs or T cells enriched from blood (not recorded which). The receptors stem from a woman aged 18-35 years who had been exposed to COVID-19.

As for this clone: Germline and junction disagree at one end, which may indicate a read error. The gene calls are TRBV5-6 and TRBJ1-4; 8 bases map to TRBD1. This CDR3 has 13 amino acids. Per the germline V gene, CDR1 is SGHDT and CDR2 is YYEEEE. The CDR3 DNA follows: TGTGCCAGCAGCACGGGACGGGGACAGGCCTCCCTTTTT. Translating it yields CASSTGRGQASLF.

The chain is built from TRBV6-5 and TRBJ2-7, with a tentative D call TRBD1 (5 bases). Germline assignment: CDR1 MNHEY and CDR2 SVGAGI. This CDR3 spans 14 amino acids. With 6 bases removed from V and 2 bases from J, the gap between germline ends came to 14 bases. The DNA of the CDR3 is TGTGCCAGCAGCTTAAAGACAGCAGCCTACGAGCAGTACTTC. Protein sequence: CASSLKTAAYEQYF.

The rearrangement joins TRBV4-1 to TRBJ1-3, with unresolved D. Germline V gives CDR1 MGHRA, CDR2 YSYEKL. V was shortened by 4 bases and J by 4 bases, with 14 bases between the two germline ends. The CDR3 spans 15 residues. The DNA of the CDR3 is TGCGCCAGCAGCCTACACTTCCTCGGGGGAAACACCATATATTTT. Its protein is CASSLHFLGGNTIYF.

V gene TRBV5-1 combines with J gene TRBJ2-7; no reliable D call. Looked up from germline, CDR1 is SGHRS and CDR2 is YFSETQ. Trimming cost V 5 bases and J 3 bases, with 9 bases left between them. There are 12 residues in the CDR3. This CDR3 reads CASREGDYEQYF. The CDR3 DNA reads TGCGCCAGCAGGGAAGGAGACTACGAGCAGTACTTC.

The CDR3 protein is CASSLFYSLNTEAFF. The DNA of the CDR3 is TGTGCCAGCAGCTTGTTTTACAGCTTGAACACTGAAGCTTTCTTT. The rearrangement links TRBV5-4 to TRBJ1-1; the D is unclear. The CDR3 spans 15 residues. The V gene's germline CDR1 is SGHNT and CDR2 YYREEE (reference sequence). Trimming cost V 1 base and J 0 bases, with 10 bases left between them.

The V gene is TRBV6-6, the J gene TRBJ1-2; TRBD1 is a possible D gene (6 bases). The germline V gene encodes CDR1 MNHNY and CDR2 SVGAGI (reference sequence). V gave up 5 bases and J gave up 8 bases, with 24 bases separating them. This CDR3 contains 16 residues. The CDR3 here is CASSPDPNRAVRGYTF. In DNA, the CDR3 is TGTGCCAGCAGTCCCGACCCCAACAGGGCTGTGAGAGGCTACACCTTC.

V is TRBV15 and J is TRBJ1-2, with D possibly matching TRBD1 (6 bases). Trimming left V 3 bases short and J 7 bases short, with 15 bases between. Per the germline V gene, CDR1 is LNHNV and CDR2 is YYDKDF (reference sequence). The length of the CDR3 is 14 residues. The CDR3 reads CATSRDNMGAGYTF. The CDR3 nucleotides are TGTGCCACCAGCAGGGACAACATGGGGGCTGGCTACACCTTC.

This CDR3 is CASSNRPGQGGSEAFF. The CDR3 coding sequence is TGTGCCAGTAGTAATCGCCCTGGGCAGGGAGGATCTGAAGCTTTCTTT. V gene TRBV19 combines with J gene TRBJ1-1; D may be TRBD1 (5 bases). The CDR3 runs to 16 residues. Germline V CDR1 and CDR2: LNHDA, SQIVND (reference sequence). The V and J ends lost 4 bases and 6 bases respectively, with 21 bases between them.

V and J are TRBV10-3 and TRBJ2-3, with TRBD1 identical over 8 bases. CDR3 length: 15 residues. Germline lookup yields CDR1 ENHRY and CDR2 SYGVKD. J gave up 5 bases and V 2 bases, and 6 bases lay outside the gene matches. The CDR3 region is CAISEKDRGGDTQYF. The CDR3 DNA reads TGTGCCATCAGTGAGAAAGACAGGGGCGGAGATACGCAGTATTTT.

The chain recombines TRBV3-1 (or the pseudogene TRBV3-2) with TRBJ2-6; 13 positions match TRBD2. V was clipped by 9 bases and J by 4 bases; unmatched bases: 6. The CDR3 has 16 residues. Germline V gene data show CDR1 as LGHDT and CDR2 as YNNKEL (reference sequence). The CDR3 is CASKQGLAGGANVLTF. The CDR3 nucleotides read TGTGCCAGTAAACAGGGACTAGCGGGAGGGGCCAACGTCCTGACTTTC.

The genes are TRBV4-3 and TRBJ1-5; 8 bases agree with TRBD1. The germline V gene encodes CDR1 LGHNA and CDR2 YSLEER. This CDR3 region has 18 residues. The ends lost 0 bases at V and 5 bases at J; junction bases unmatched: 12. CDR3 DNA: TGCGCCAGCAGCCAAGATCTCCCGGAGGACAGGGAACATCAGCCCCAGCATTTT. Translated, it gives CASSQDLPEDREHQPQHF.

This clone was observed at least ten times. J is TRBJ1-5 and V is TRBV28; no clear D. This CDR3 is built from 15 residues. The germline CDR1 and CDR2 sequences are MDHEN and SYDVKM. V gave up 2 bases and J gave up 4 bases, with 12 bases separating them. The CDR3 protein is CASSLAVGGNQPQHF. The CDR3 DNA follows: TGTGCCAGCAGTTTAGCTGTAGGAGGGAATCAGCCCCAGCATTTT.

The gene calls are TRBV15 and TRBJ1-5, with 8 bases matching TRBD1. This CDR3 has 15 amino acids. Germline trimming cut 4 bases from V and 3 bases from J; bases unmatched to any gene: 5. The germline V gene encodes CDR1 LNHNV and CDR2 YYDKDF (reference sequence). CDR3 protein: CATSISRGPNQPQHF. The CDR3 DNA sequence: TGTGCCACCAGCATATCCAGGGGGCCCAATCAGCCCCAGCATTTT. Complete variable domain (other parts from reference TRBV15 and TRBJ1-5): DAMVIQNPRYQVTQFGKPVTLSCSQTLNHNVMYWYQQKSSQAPKLLFHYYDKDFNNEADTPDNFQSRRPNTSFCFLDIRSPGLGDTAMYLCATSISRGPNQPQHFGDGTRLSIL.

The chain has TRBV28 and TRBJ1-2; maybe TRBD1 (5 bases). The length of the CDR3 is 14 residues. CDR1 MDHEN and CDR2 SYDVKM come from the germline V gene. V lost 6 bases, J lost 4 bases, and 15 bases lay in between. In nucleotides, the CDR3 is TGTGCCAGCAGCGCGGCAGGGAAAATCTATGGCTACACCTTC. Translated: CASSAAGKIYGYTF.

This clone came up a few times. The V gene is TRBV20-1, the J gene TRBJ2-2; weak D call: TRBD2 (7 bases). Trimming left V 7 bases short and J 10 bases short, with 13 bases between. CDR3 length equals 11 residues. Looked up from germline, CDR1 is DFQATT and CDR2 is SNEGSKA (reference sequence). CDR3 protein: CSGRGGEELFF. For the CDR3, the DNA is TGCAGTGGGAGGGGGGGCGAGGAGCTGTTTTTT.

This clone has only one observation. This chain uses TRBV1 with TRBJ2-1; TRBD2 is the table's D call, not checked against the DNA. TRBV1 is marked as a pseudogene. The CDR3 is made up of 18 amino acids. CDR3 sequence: CTSSQDPSGSPRVNEQFF. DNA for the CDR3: TGCACCAGCAGCCAAGATCCCAGCGGGAGCCCGAGGGTCAATGAGCAGTTCTTC.

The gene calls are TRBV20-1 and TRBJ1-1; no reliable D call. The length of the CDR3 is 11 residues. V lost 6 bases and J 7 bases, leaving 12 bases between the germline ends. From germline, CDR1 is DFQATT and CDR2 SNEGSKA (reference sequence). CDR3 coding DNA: TGCAGTGCCACAAGCGAAGATGAAGCTTTCTTT. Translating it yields CSATSEDEAFF.

CDR3 coding DNA: TGCGCCAGCAGCTTGACGGGAGAAACATACAATGAGCAGTTCTTC. Its protein is CASSLTGETYNEQFF. The V gene is TRBV5-1, the J gene TRBJ2-1, with a weak D call TRBD2 (6 bases). The CDR3 totals 15 residues. Germline V gene sequence: CDR1 SGHRS, CDR2 YFSETQ. V lost 1 base and J 4 bases, leaving 12 bases between the germline ends.

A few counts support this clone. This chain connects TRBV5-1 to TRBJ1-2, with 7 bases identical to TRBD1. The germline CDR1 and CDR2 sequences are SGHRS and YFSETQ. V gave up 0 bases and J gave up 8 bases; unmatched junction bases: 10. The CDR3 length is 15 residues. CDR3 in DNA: TGCGCCAGCAGCTTGGACATCGGGACAGCCGACGGCTACACCTTC. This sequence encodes CASSLDIGTADGYTF.

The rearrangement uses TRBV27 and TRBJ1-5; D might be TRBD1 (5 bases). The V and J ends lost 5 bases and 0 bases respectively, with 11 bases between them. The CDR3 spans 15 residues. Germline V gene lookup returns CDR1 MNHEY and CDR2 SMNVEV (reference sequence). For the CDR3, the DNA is TGTGCCAGCAGTAGGACACCGAATAGCAATCAGCCCCAGCATTTT. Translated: CASSRTPNSNQPQHF.

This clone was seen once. The CDR3 bases are TGTGCCAGCAGTTTAACAGAAACCGGGGAGCTGTTTTTT. It yields the protein CASSLTETGELFF. The rearrangement links TRBV28 to TRBJ2-2, with D uncertain. Between the trimmed V and J ends, which lost 2 bases and 5 bases, there was a span of 6 bases. The CDR3 is made up of 13 amino acids. CDR1 is MDHEN, CDR2 SYDVKM, per germline.

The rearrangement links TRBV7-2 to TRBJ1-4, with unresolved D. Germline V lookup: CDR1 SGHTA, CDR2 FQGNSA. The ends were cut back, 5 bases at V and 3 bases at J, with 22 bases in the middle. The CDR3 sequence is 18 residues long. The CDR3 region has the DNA TGTGCCAGCAGCACGACTCAGAGGGAAGGGCCGCCTAATGAAAAACTGTTTTTT. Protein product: CASSTTQREGPPNEKLFF.

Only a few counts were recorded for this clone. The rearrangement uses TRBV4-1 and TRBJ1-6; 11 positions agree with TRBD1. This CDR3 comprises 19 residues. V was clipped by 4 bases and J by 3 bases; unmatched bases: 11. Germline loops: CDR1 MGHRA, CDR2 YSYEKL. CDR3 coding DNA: TGCGCCAGCAGCCCCGACGATCCGGGACAGGGGGACTATAATTCACCCCTCCACTTT. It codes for CASSPDDPGQGDYNSPLHF.